Listed below are T cell receptor beta chains from one sample, sequenced in a study of cytomegalovirus exposure and HLA in healthy donors. Clones were read by immunoSEQ multiplex PCR, and TCRdb kept only the in-frame ones, dropping some. The sample shows 30,000 to 40,000 clones, about nine tenths of them seen only once. Sequenced sample: PBMCs. Receptor source: a woman aged 35 to 49 in good health and CMV-seropositive. CDR3s include the opening cysteine and the closing phenylalanine or tryptophan. Each record gives: V gene, D gene, J gene, clone size, CDR3 protein, CDR3 DNA. D genes are given only for firm matches. Some rows have no size entry. The others give once, few or many, or a class for an expanded clone.

>TRBV6-1|NA|TRBJ2-3|NA
CASSGLSTLGDTQYF
TGTGCCAGCAGTGGTCTCTCAACTCTCGGAGATACGCAGTATTTT
>TRBV7-9|TRBD1|TRBJ1-1|few
CASTYRGERGTEAFF
TGTGCCAGCACCTACAGGGGGGAAAGGGGCACTGAAGCTTTCTTT
>TRBV2|NA|TRBJ1-1|NA
CASSERVVTNTEAFF
TGTGCCAGCAGTGAACGGGTCGTGACGAACACTGAAGCTTTCTTT
>TRBV4-1|TRBD1|TRBJ1-4|NA
CASSLRPTGTNEKLFF
TGCGCCAGCAGCCTACGCCCGACAGGGACTAATGAAAAACTGTTTTTT
>TRBV5-4|TRBD2|TRBJ2-1|NA
CASSNGGGVTYNEQFF
TGTGCCAGCAGCAACGGCGGGGGGGTAACCTACAATGAGCAGTTCTTC
>TRBV11-2|NA|TRBJ2-7|NA
CASSLARQPYEQYF
TGTGCCAGCAGCTTAGCGAGACAACCCTACGAGCAGTACTTC
>TRBV19|TRBD2|TRBJ2-7|NA
CASTTGPGGVYEQYF
TGTGCCAGTACCACAGGCCCTGGGGGGGTCTACGAGCAGTACTTC
>TRBV28|NA|TRBJ1-2|NA
CASSPEWGVNGGYTF
TGTGCCAGCAGTCCCGAGTGGGGGGTGAATGGTGGCTACACCTTC
>TRBV9|TRBD2|TRBJ2-1|NA
CASSDGGALYVEQFF
TGTGCCAGCAGCGACGGGGGGGCCCTTTACGTTGAGCAGTTCTTC
>TRBV9|NA|TRBJ2-4|NA
CASSVGIAKNIQYF
TGTGCCAGCAGCGTGGGCATAGCCAAAAACATTCAGTACTTC
>TRBV5-1|TRBD1|TRBJ2-5|NA
CASSPGQGKETQYF
TGCGCCAGCAGCCCGGGACAGGGAAAAGAGACCCAGTACTTC
>TRBV2|NA|TRBJ1-5|NA
CASSDARGVQPQHF
TGTGCCAGCAGTGATGCCCGGGGGGTCCAGCCCCAGCATTTT
>TRBV6-5|TRBD1|TRBJ2-1|NA
CASSRDRDEQFF
TGTGCCAGCAGCCGCGACAGGGATGAGCAGTTCTTC
>TRBV7-9|NA|TRBJ1-6|few
CASSLEGANSPLHF
TGTGCCAGCAGCTTAGAAGGGGCGAATTCACCCCTCCACTTT
>TRBV6-1|TRBD1|TRBJ1-2|once
CASSTNYRGSYGYTF
TGTGCCAGCAGTACTAATTACAGGGGGAGTTATGGCTACACCTTC
>TRBV5-4|NA|TRBJ1-2|NA
CASSSAGASGYTF
TGTGCCAGCAGCTCAGCAGGGGCGAGTGGCTACACCTTC
>TRBV11-3|TRBD1|TRBJ2-2|NA
CASSFKRGQGMNGELFF
TGTGCCAGCAGCTTTAAACGGGGACAGGGGATGAACGGGGAGCTGTTTTTT
>TRBV7-9|TRBD2|TRBJ2-5|NA
CASSSSGAIQETQYF
TGTGCCAGCAGCTCCAGCGGGGCGATCCAAGAGACCCAGTACTTC
>TRBV15|NA|TRBJ2-5|NA
CATSREGQPQETQYF
TGTGCCACCAGCAGAGAGGGGCAGCCCCAAGAGACCCAGTACTTC
>TRBV9|NA|TRBJ2-5|NA
CASSAGLASQETQYF
TGTGCCAGCAGCGCCGGGCTAGCGTCTCAAGAGACCCAGTACTTC
>TRBV4-3|TRBD1|TRBJ2-1|NA
CASSPQGGTGINEQFF
TGCGCCAGCAGCCCCCAGGGCGGGACAGGCATTAATGAGCAGTTCTTC
>TRBV6-5|NA|TRBJ2-2|NA
CASRKGQDPGELFF
TGTGCCAGCAGAAAAGGACAAGACCCCGGGGAGCTGTTTTTT
>TRBV28|NA|TRBJ1-1|NA
CAGTRGENTEAFF
TGTGCCGGGACCCGGGGGGAAAACACTGAAGCTTTCTTT
>TRBV2|TRBD2|TRBJ2-1|NA
CASSESPAGGWNEQFF
TGTGCCAGCAGTGAATCCCCAGCGGGGGGGTGGAATGAGCAGTTCTTC
>TRBV4-1|NA|TRBJ2-7|few
CASSQDTVAGYEQYF
TGCGCCAGCAGCCAAGATACCGTAGCCGGCTACGAGCAGTACTTC
>TRBV4-1|NA|TRBJ1-6|NA
CASSQLGGGRSPLHF
TGCGCCAGCAGCCAATTGGGAGGTGGAAGATCACCCCTCCACTTT
>TRBV7-6|TRBD2|TRBJ2-3|NA
CASSLIGTSGSSTDTQYF
TGTGCCAGCAGCTTAATTGGGACTAGCGGATCTAGCACAGATACGCAGTATTTT
>TRBV18|TRBD1|TRBJ1-1|NA
CASSAGTDTEAFF
TGTGCCAGCTCGGCGGGGACAGACACTGAAGCTTTCTTT